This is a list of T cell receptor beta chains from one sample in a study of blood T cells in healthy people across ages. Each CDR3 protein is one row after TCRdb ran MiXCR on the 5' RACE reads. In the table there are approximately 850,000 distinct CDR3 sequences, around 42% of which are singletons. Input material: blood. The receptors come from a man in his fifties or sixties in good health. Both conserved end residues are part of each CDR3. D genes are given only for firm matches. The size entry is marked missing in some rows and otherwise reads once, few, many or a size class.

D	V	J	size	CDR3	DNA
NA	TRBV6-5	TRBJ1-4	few	CASGEGINEKLFF	TGTGCCAGCGGGGAGGGGATTAATGAAAAACTGTTTTTT
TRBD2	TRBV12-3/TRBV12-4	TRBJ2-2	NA	CASRGAGAGELFF	TGTGCCAGCAGGGGAGCGGGGGCCGGGGAGCTGTTTTTT
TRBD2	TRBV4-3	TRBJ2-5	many	CASSQDLSGGGEETQYF	TGCGCCAGCAGCCAAGATCTAAGCGGGGGAGGAGAAGAGACCCAGTACTTC
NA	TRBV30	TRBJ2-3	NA	CAWSVLGYTDTQYF	TGTGCCTGGAGTGTACTTGGGTACACAGATACGCAGTATTTT
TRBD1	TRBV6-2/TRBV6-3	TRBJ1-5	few	CASSWGQGPWQPQHF	TGTGCCAGCAGCTGGGGACAGGGGCCATGGCAGCCCCAGCATTTT
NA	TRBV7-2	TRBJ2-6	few	CASSLSRFGANVLTF	TGTGCCAGCAGCTTATCGAGATTTGGGGCCAACGTCCTGACTTTC
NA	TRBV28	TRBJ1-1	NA	CASEPAPNTEAFF	TGTGCCAGCGAGCCGGCTCCGAACACTGAAGCTTTCTTT
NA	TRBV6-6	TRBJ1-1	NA	CASSLAELTRDTEAFF	TGTGCCAGCAGCCTGGCCGAATTAACGAGGGACACTGAAGCTTTCTTT
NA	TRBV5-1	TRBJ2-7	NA	CASSSGPTDEQYF	TGCGCCAGCAGTTCCGGACCCACTGACGAGCAGTACTTC
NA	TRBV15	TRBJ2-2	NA	CATSRDERGTGELFF	TGTGCCACCAGCAGAGACGAGAGGGGGACCGGGGAGCTGTTTTTT
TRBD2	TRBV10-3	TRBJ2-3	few	CANTGPRGADTQYF	TGTGCCAATACCGGGCCCCGGGGGGCAGATACGCAGTATTTT
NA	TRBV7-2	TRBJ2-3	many	CASSLSSSTDTQYF	TGTGCCAGCAGCTTATCCAGTTCCACAGATACGCAGTATTTT
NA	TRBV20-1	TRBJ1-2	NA	CSASPTGRGGYTF	TGCAGTGCTAGTCCCACAGGGCGGGGTGGCTACACCTTC
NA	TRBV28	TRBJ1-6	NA	CASHRWRTQDSPLHF	TGTGCCAGCCATAGGTGGCGCACTCAGGATTCACCCCTCCACTTT
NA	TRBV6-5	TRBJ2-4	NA	CASSFREGAREQYF	TGTGCCAGCAGTTTCAGGGAGGGGGCAAGGGAGCAGTACTTC
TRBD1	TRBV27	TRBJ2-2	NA	CASSSSRQGSNTGELFF	TGTGCCAGCAGCTCCTCCCGACAGGGGTCGAACACCGGGGAGCTGTTTTTT
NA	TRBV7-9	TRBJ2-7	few	CASSLGGSLYEQYF	TGTGCCAGCAGCTTAGGGGGGTCACTCTACGAGCAGTACTTC
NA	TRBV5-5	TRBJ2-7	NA	CASSLVGTESYEQYF	TGTGCCAGCAGCTTGGTGGGGACGGAGTCCTACGAGCAGTACTTC
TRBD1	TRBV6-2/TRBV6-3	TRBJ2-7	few	CASKSTGNSYEQYF	TGTGCCAGCAAATCGACAGGGAACTCCTACGAGCAGTACTTC
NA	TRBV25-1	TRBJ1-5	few	CASSESTDRPNQPQHF	TGTGCCAGCAGTGAATCAACGGACCGGCCGAATCAGCCCCAGCATTTT
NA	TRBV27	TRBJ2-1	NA	CASRRGRFDNEQFF	TGTGCCAGCAGACGGGGAAGGTTCGACAATGAGCAGTTCTTC
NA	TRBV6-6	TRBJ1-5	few	CASSTEYSNQPQHF	TGTGCCAGCTCGACAGAGTATAGCAATCAGCCCCAGCATTTT
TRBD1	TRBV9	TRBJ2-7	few	CASSVRTGDEQYF	TGTGCCAGCAGCGTACGGACAGGCGACGAACAGTACTTC
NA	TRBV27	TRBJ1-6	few	CASSLSGRFNSPLHF	TGTGCCAGCAGTTTAAGTGGGCGATTTAATTCACCCCTCCACTTT
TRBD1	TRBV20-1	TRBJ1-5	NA	CSAPQGASDQPQHF	TGCAGTGCCCCACAGGGGGCGAGTGATCAGCCCCAGCATTTT
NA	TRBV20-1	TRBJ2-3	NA	CSARARGGVSDTQYF	TGCAGTGCCCGGGCGCGGGGCGGGGTCTCCGATACGCAGTATTTT
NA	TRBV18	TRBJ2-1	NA	CASSPTKTPYNEQFF	TGTGCCAGCTCACCCACCAAGACCCCCTACAATGAGCAGTTCTTC
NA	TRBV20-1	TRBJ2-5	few	CSARLAQETQYF	TGCAGTGCTAGATTGGCGCAAGAGACCCAGTACTTC
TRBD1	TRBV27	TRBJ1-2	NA	CASREGGQTFYGYTF	TGTGCCAGCAGGGAGGGGGGACAGACCTTCTATGGCTACACCTTC
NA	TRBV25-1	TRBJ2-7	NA	CASREGVSEQYF	TGTGCCAGCAGGGAGGGAGTGAGCGAGCAGTACTTC
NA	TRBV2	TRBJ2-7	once	CASRNRYYEQYF	TGTGCCAGCAGGAACAGGTACTACGAGCAGTACTTC
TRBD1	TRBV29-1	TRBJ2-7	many	CSVEGTGGYEQYF	TGCAGCGTTGAGGGAACAGGGGGCTACGAGCAGTACTTC
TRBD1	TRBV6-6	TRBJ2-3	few	CASSHRTGQTQYF	TGTGCCAGCAGTCACAGGACAGGACAGACGCAGTATTTT
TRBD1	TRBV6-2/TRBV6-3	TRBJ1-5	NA	CASSSGTGTGIGQPQHF	TGTGCCAGCAGTTCAGGTACCGGGACAGGGATAGGTCAGCCCCAGCATTTT
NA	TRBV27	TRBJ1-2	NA	CASSSGTSTKGYTF	TGTGCCAGCAGTTCCGGGACCTCCACGAAGGGCTACACCTTC
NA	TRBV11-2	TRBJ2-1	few	CASSAVTSSYNEQFF	TGTGCCAGCAGCGCAGTGACAAGCTCCTACAATGAGCAGTTCTTC
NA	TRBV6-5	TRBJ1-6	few	CASSYRQGYSPLHF	TGTGCCAGCAGTTACCGGCAGGGGTATTCACCCCTCCACTTT
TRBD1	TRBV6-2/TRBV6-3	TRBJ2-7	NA	CASSRTGSFEQYF	TGTGCCAGCAGTCGGACAGGCTCCTTCGAGCAGTACTTC
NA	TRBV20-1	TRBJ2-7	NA	CSARYSGYVRGQYF	TGCAGTGCTAGGTATAGCGGATACGTACGAGGGCAGTACTTC
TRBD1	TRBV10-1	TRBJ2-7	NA	CASSADRSSSYEQYF	TGCGCCAGCAGTGCGGACAGGTCAAGCTCCTACGAGCAGTACTTC
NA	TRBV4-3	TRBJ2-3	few	CASSQHAVDTQYF	TGCGCCAGCAGCCAACACGCGGTAGATACGCAGTATTTT
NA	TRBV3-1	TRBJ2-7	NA	CASSPQGGRDEQYF	TGTGCCAGCAGCCCGCAGGGTGGTAGGGACGAGCAGTACTTC
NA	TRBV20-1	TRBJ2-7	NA	CSARDSAGPSYEQYF	TGCAGTGCTAGAGATTCGGCAGGCCCCTCCTACGAGCAGTACTTC
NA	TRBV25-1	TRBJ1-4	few	CASSAGGPNEKLFF	TGTGCCAGCAGTGCGGGGGGCCCTAATGAAAAACTGTTTTTT
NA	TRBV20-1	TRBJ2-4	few	CSAIAFGQQQQNIQYF	TGCAGTGCTATTGCCTTTGGACAGCAGCAACAAAACATTCAGTACTTC
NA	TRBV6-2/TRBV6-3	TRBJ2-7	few	CASSYVNSYEQYF	TGTGCCAGCAGTTACGTAAATTCCTACGAGCAGTACTTC
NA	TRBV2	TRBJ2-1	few	CASSQQSTRTSYNEQFF	TGTGCCAGCAGCCAACAGTCAACACGGACCTCCTACAATGAGCAGTTCTTC
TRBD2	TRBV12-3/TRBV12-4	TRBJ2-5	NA	CASTVSGTKTQYF	TGTGCCAGCACCGTGAGCGGGACGAAGACCCAGTACTTC